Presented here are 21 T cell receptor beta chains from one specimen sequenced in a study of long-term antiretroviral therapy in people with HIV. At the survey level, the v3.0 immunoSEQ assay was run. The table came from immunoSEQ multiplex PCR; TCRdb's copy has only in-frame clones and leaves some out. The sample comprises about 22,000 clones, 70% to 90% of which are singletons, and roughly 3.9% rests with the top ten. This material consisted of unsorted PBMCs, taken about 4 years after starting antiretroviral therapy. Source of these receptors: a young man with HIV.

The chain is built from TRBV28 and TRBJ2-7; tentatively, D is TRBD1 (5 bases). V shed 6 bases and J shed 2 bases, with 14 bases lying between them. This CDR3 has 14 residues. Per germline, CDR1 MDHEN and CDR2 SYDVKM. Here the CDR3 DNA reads TGTGCCAGCAGGAATCCCCTGGGGCCCTACGAGCAGTACTTC. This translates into CASRNPLGPYEQYF.

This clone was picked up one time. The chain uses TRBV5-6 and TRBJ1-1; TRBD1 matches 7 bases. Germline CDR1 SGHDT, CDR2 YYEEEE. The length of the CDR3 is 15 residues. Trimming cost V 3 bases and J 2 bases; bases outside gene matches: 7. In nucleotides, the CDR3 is TGTGCCAGCAGCTCCACAGGGGAGGTAAACACTGAAGCTTTCTTT. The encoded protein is CASSSTGEVNTEAFF.

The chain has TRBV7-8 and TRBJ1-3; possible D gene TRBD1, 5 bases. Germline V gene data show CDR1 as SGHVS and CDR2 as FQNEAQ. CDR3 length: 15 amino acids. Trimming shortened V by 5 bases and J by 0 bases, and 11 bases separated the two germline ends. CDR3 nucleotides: TGTGCCAGCAGCCCAACTGACAGCTCTGGAAACACCATATATTTT. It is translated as CASSPTDSSGNTIYF.

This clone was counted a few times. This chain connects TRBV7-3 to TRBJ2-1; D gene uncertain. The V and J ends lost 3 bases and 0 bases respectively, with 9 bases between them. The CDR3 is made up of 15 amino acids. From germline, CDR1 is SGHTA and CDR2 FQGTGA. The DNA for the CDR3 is TGTGCCAGCAGCTTCGACGGCATCTCCTACAATGAGCAGTTCTTC. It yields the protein CASSFDGISYNEQFF.

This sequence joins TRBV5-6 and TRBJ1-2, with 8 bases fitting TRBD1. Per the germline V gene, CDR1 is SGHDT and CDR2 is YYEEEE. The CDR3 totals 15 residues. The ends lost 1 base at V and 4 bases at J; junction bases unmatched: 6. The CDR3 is CASSLLAGGLYGYTF. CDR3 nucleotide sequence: TGTGCCAGCAGCTTGCTAGCAGGGGGCCTCTATGGCTACACCTTC. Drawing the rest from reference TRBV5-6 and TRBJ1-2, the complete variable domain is DAGVTQSPTHLIKTRGQQVTLRCSPKSGHDTVSWYQQALGQGPQFIFQYYEEEERQRGNFPDRFSGHQFPNYSSELNVNALLLGDSALYLCASSLLAGGLYGYTFGSGTRLTVV.

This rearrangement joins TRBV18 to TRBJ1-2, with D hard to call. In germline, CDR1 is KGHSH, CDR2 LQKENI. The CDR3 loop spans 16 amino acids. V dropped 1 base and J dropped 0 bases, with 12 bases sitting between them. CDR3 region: CASSPLTDGANYGYTF. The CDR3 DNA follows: TGTGCCAGCTCACCACTCACAGATGGAGCTAACTATGGCTACACCTTC.

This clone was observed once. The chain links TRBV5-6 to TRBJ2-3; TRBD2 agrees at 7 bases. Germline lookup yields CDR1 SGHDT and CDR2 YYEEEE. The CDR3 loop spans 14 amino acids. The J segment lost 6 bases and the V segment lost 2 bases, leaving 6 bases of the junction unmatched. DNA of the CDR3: TGTGCCAGCAGCTTAACTAGCGTCCAGGATACGCAGTATTTT. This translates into CASSLTSVQDTQYF.

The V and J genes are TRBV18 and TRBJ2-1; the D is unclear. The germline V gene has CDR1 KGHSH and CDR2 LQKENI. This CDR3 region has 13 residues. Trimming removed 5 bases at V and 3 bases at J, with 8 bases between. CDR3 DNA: TGTGCCAGCTCAGGAGACGGCTACAATGAGCAGTTCTTC. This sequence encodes CASSGDGYNEQFF.

CDR3: CASSRDGAGSEQYV. The CDR3 bases are TGTGCCAGCAGTCGCGACGGAGCGGGGTCGGAGCAGTACGTC. This chain joins TRBV6-5 and TRBJ2-7, with 7 bases aligning to TRBD2. The CDR3 contains 14 residues. J was trimmed by 7 bases and V by 5 bases; bases with no gene match: 11. Germline CDR1 reads MNHEY; CDR2 reads SVGAGI.

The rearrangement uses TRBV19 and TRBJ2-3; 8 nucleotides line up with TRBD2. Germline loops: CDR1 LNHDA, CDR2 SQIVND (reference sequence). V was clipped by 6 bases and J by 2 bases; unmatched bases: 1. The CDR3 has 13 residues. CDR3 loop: CASSGGDTDTQYF. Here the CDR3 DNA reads TGTGCCAGTAGCGGGGGGGACACAGATACGCAGTATTTT.

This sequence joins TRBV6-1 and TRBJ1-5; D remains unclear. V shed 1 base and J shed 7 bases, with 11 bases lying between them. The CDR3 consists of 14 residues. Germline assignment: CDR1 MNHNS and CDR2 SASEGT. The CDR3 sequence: CASSEGKPYQPQHF. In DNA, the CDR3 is TGTGCCAGCAGTGAAGGGAAGCCTTACCAGCCCCAGCATTTT.

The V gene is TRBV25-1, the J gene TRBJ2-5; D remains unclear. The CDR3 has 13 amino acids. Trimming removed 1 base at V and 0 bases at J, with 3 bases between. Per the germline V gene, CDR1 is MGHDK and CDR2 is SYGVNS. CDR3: CASSELHQETQYF. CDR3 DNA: TGTGCCAGCAGTGAATTGCACCAAGAGACCCAGTACTTC.

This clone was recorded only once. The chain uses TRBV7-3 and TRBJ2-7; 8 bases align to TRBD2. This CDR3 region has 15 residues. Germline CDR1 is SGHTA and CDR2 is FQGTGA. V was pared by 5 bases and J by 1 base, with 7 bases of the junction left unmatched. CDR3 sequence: CASSTRGGGSYEQYF. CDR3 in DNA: TGTGCCAGCAGCACCCGCGGCGGGGGGTCCTACGAGCAGTACTTC. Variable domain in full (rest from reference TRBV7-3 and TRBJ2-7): GAGVSQTPSNKVTEKGKYVELRCDPISGHTALYWYRQSLGQGPEFLIYFQGTGAADDSGLPNDRFFAVRPEGSVSTLKIQRTERGDSAVYLCASSTRGGGSYEQYFGPGTRLTVT.

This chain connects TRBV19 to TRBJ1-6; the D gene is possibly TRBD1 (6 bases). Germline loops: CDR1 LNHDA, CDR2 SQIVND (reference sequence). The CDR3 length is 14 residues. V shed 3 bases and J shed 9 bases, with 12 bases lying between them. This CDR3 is CASSITGTGSPLHF. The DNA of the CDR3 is TGTGCCAGTAGTATCACAGGGACGGGTTCACCCCTCCACTTT.

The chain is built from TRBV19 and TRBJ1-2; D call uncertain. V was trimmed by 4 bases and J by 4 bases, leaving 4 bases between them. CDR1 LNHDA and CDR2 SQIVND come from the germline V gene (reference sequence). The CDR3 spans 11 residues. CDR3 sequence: CASSRLYGYTF. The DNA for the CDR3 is TGTGCCAGTAGTAGGCTCTATGGCTACACCTTC.

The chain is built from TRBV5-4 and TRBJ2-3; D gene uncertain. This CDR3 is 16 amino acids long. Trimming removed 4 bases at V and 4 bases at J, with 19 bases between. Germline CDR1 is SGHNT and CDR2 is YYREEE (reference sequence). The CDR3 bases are TGTGCCAGCAGCCCTTTCCCAACAGCGACCCCAGATACGCAGTATTTT. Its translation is CASSPFPTATPDTQYF.

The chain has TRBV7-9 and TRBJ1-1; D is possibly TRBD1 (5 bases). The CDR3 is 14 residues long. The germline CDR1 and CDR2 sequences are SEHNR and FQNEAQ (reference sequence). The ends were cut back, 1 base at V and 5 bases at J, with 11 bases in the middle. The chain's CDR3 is CASSLEEGRTEAFF. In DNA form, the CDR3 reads TGTGCCAGCAGCTTAGAGGAGGGGAGGACTGAAGCTTTCTTT.

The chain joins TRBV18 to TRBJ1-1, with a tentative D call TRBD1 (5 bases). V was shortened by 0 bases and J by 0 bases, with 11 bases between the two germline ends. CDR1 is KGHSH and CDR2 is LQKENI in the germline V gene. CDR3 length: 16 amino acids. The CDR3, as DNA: TGTGCCAGCTCACCACCGGGGAACAGGCTGAACACTGAAGCTTTCTTT. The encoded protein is CASSPPGNRLNTEAFF.

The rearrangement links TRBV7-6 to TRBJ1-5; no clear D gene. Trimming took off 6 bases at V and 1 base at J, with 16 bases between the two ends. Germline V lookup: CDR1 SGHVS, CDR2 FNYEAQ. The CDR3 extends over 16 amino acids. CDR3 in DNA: TGTGCCAGCAGTCCATCCGGCGGGAGGAGCAATCAGCCCCAGCATTTT. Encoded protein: CASSPSGGRSNQPQHF.

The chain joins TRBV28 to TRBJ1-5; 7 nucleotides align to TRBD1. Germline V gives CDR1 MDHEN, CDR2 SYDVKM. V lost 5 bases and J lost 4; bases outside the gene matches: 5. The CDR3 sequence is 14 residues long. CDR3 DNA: TGTGCCAGCAGTGACCCAGGGGGGAATCAGCCCCAGCATTTT. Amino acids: CASSDPGGNQPQHF.

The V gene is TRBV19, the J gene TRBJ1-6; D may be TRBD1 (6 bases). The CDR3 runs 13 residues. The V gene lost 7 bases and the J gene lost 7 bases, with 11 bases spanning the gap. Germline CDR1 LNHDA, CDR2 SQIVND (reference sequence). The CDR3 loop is CASNQGMNSPLHF. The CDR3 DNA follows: TGTGCCAGTAATCAGGGGATGAATTCACCCCTCCACTTT.